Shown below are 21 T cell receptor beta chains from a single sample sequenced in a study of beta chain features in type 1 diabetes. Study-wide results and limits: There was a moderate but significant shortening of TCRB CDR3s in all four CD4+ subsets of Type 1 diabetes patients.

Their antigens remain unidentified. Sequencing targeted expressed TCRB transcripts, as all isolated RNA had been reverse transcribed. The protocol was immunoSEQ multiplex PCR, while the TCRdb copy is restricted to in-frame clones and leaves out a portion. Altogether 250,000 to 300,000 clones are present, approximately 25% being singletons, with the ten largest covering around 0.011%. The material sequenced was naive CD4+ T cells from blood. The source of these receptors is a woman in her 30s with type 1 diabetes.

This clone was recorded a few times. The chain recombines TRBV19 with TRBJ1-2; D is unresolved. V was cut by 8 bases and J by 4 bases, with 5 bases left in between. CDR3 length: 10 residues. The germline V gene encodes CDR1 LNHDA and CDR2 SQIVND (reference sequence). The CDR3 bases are TGTGCCAGTGCGAGCTATGGCTACACCTTC. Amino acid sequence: CASASYGYTF.

CDR3 nucleotides: TGTGCCAGCAGGGGGGACAGCTCCTACAATGAGCAGTTCTTC. Translating it yields CASRGDSSYNEQFF. J is TRBJ2-1 and V is TRBV2, with 7 bases aligning to TRBD1. CDR1 and CDR2 (germline): SNHLY, FYNNEI. This CDR3 spans 14 amino acids. J was trimmed by 0 bases and V by 6 bases; bases with no gene match: 2.

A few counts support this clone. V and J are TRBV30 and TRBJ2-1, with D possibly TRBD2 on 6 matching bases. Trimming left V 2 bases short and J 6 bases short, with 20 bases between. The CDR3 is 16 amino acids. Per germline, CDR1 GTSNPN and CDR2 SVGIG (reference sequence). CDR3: CAWSPGTSGNGNEQFF. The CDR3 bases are TGTGCCTGGAGTCCCGGGACTTCGGGGAACGGCAATGAGCAGTTCTTC. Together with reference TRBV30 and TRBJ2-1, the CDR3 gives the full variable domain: SQTIHQWPATLVQPVGSPLSLECTVEGTSNPNLYWYRQAAGRGLQLLFYSVGIGQISSEVPQNLSASRPQDRQFILSSKKLLLSDSGFYLCAWSPGTSGNGNEQFFGPGTRLTVL.

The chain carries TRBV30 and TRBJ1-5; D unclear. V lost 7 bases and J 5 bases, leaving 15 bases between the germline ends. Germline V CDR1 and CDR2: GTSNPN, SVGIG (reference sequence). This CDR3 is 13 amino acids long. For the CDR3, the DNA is TGTGCCTATTCGCCGCAGGAGGATCAGCCCCAGCATTTT. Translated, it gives CAYSPQEDQPQHF.

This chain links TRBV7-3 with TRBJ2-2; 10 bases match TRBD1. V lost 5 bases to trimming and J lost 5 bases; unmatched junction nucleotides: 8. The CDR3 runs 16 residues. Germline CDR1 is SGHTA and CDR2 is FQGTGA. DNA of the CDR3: TGTGCCAGCAGCCCCCGACGGGGACAGGGGACCGGGGAGCTGTTTTTT. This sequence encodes CASSPRRGQGTGELFF.

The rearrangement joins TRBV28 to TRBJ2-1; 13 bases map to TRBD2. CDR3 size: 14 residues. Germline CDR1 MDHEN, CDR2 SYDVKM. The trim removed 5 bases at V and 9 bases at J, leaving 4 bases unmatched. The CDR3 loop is CASSGLAGVGEQFF. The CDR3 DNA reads TGTGCCAGCAGTGGACTAGCGGGAGTTGGTGAGCAGTTCTTC.

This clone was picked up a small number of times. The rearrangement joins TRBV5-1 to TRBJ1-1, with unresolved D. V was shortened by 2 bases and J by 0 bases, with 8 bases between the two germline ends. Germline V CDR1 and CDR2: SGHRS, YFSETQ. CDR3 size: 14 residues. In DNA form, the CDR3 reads TGCGCCAGCAGCTTAGAGGTTCTGAACACTGAAGCTTTCTTT. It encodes CASSLEVLNTEAFF.

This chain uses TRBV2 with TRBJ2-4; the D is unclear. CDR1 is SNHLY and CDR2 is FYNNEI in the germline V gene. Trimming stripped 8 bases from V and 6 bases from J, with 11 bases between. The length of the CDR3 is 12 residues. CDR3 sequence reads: CASVGPGNIQYF. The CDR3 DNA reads TGTGCCAGCGTTGGTCCGGGAAACATTCAGTACTTC.

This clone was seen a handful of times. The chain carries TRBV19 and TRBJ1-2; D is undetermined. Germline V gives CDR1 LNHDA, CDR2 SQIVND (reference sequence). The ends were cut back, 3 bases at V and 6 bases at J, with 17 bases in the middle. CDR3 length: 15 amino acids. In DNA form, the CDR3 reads TGTGCCAGTAGTATTCAGAGAATCGGGTTGCATGGCTACACCTTC. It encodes CASSIQRIGLHGYTF.

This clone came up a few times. The CDR3 region has the DNA TGTGCCATCATGGGACAGGGAGGCTTGAACACTGAAGCTTTCTTT. Its translation is CAIMGQGGLNTEAFF. V and J are TRBV10-3 and TRBJ1-1, with 9 bases identical to TRBD1. CDR1 ENHRY and CDR2 SYGVKD come from the germline V gene. V was pared by 7 bases and J by 0 bases, with 6 bases of the junction left unmatched. The CDR3 runs to 15 residues.

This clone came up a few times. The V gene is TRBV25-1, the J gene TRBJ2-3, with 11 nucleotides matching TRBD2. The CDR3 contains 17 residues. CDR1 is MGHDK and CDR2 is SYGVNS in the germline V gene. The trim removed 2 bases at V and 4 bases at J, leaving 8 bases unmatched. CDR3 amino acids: CASSEPRLAGIADTQYF. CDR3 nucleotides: TGTGCCAGCAGTGAACCTCGACTAGCGGGAATCGCAGATACGCAGTATTTT.

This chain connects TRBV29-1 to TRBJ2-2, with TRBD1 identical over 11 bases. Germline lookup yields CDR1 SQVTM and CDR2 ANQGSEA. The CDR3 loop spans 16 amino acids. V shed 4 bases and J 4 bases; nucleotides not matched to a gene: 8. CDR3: CSVVTGTGGGTGELFF. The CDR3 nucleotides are TGCAGCGTTGTAACCGGGACAGGGGGAGGCACCGGGGAGCTGTTTTTT.

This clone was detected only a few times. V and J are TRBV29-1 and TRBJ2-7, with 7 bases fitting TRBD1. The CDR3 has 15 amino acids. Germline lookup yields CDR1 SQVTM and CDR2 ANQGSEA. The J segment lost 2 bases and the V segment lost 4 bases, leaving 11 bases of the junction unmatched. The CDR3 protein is CSVAMDRNPPYEQYF. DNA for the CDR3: TGCAGCGTTGCAATGGACAGGAACCCTCCCTACGAGCAGTACTTC.

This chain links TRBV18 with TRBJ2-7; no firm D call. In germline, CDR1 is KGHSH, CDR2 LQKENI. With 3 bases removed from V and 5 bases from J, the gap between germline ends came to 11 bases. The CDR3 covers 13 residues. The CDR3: CASSPLLSDEQYF. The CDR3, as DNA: TGTGCCAGCTCACCCCTCCTGAGTGACGAGCAGTACTTC.

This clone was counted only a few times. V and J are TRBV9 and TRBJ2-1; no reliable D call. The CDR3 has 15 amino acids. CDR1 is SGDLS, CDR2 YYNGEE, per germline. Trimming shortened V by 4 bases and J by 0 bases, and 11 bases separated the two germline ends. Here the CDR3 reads CASSPNFASYNEQFF. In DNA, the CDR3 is TGTGCCAGCAGCCCAAACTTTGCCTCCTACAATGAGCAGTTCTTC.

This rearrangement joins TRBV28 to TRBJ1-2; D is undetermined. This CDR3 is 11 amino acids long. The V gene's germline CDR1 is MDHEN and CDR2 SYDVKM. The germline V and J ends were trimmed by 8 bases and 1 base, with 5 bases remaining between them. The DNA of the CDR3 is TGTGCCAGCGGAGTTAACTATGGCTACACCTTC. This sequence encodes CASGVNYGYTF.

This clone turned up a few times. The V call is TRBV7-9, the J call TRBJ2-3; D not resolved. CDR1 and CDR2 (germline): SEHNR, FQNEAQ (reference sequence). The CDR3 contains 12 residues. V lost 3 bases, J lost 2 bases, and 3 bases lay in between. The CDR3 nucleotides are TGTGCCAGCAGCTTTTACACAGATACGCAGTATTTT. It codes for CASSFYTDTQYF. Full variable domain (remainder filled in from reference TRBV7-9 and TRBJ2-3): DTGVSQNPRHKITKRGQNVTFRCDPISEHNRLYWYRQTLGQGPEFLTYFQNEAQLEKSRLLSDRFSAERPKGSFSTLEIQRTEQGDSAMYLCASSFYTDTQYFGPGTRLTVL.

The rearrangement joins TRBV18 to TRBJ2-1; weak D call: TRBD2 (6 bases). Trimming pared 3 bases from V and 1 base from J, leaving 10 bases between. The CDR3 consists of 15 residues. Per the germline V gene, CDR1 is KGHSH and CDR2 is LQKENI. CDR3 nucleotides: TGTGCCAGCTCACCCTGGGGAGGATCCTACAATGAGCAGTTCTTC. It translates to CASSPWGGSYNEQFF.

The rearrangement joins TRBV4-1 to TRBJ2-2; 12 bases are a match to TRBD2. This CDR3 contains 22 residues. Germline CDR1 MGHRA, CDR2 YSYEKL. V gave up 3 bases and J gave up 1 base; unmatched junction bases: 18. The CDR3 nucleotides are TGCGCCAGCAGCCATCCTAGCGGGAGGGTCGGGTGGCATGGAGGGAACACCGGGGAGCTGTTTTTT. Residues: CASSHPSGRVGWHGGNTGELFF.

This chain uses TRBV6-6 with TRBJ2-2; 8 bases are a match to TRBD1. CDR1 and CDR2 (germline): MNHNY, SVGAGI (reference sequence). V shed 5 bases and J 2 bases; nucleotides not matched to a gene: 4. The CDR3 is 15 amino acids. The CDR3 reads CASSPPGGNTGELFF. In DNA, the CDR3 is TGTGCCAGCAGTCCGCCAGGGGGCAACACCGGGGAGCTGTTTTTT.

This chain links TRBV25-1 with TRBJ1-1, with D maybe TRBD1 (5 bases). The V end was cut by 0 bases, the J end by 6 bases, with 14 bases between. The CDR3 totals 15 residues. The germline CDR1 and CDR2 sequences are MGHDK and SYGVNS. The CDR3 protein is CASSEYRGDEAEAFF. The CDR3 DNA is TGTGCCAGCAGTGAATATCGCGGGGACGAGGCTGAAGCTTTCTTT.